Following are 31 T cell receptor beta chains from one sample sequenced in a study of blood T cell dynamics during melanoma immunotherapy. Time point indicated: pre-treatment baseline. The method was immunoSEQ multiplex PCR; TCRdb's version includes in-frame clones alone and lacks a portion of them. This sample carries approximately 12,000 clones, around nine tenths of them seen once, and the ten largest clones take around 3.1%. The specimen was blood, collected from a patient treated with checkpoint blockade. The receptors come from a human donor with melanoma.

This chain links TRBV12-5 with TRBJ2-1; possibly TRBD2 for D (6 bases). V was shortened by 2 bases and J by 7 bases, with 12 bases between the two germline ends. CDR1 and CDR2 (germline): LGHNT, FRNRAP. The CDR3 runs 14 residues. CDR3 bases: TGTGCTAGTGGTTTGCTAGCGTTTCCGAATGAGCAGTTCTTC. Its protein is CASGLLAFPNEQFF.

This sequence joins TRBV7-6 and TRBJ1-1; D call uncertain. Per germline, CDR1 SGHVS and CDR2 FNYEAQ. Trimming stripped 5 bases from V and 2 bases from J, with 9 bases between. This CDR3 has 13 residues. The DNA for the CDR3 is TGTGCCAGCAGCCCAAGAATAAACACTGAAGCTTTCTTT. This gives the protein CASSPRINTEAFF.

V and J are TRBV30 and TRBJ2-7; D is undetermined. The CDR3 spans 15 residues. V shed 0 bases and J shed 3 bases, with 15 bases lying between them. Germline CDR1 is GTSNPN and CDR2 is SVGIG (reference sequence). The CDR3 sequence is CAWSVPGYYFYEQYF. The CDR3, as DNA: TGTGCCTGGAGTGTACCCGGATATTACTTCTACGAGCAGTACTTC.

The chain joins TRBV2 to TRBJ2-5, with a weak D call TRBD1 (6 bases). This CDR3 has 16 residues. V gave up 7 bases and J gave up 2 bases, with 20 bases separating them. CDR1 is SNHLY and CDR2 is FYNNEI in the germline V gene. The CDR3 here is CASTTRLWTEQETQYF. CDR3 nucleotide sequence: TGTGCCAGCACCACACGCCTATGGACAGAGCAAGAGACCCAGTACTTC.

This chain links TRBV30 with TRBJ2-1; TRBD1 might be the D (6 bases). The germline V gene encodes CDR1 GTSNPN and CDR2 SVGIG (reference sequence). The germline V and J ends were trimmed by 0 bases and 0 bases, with 12 bases remaining between them. The CDR3 is 16 amino acids. Here the CDR3 DNA reads TGTGCCTGGAGTGTACGCCAGGGGAGCTCCTACAATGAGCAGTTCTTC. Its protein is CAWSVRQGSSYNEQFF.

The rearrangement uses TRBV28 and TRBJ1-2; D gene unclear. Trimming pared 2 bases from V and 4 bases from J, leaving 11 bases between. The CDR3 has 14 amino acids. CDR1 and CDR2 (germline): MDHEN, SYDVKM. CDR3 sequence reads: CASSLGLGGYGYTF. Written as DNA, the CDR3 is TGTGCCAGCAGTTTAGGGTTAGGTGGCTATGGCTACACCTTC.

V gene TRBV4-2 combines with J gene TRBJ2-1, with 10 bases fitting TRBD2. Germline V gene sequence: CDR1 LGHNA, CDR2 YNFKEQ. The CDR3 is 15 residues long. Trimming removed 0 bases from V and 5 bases from J; junction bases left unmatched: 1. The CDR3 here is CASSQELAGDNEQFF. CDR3 bases: TGTGCCAGCAGCCAAGAGCTAGCGGGAGACAATGAGCAGTTCTTC.

The chain couples TRBV7-8 to TRBJ2-3; either TRBD1 or TRBD2 may fit D (6 bases each). This CDR3 is built from 17 residues. The germline V gene encodes CDR1 SGHVS and CDR2 FQNEAQ. V lost 5 bases and J lost 4, with 22 bases in between. CDR3 DNA sequence: TGTGCCAGCAGCCCAAGCGGTGGGGGGCAGTCCGCAGATACGCAGTATTTT. The encoded protein is CASSPSGGGQSADTQYF.

For the CDR3, the DNA is TGTGCCAGCAGTCAATGGGGGGGATACCAAGAGACCCAGTACTTC. It codes for CASSQWGGYQETQYF. This chain links TRBV6-1 with TRBJ2-5; 7 nucleotides match TRBD2. The CDR3 spans 15 residues. The V segment lost 5 bases and the J segment 0 bases; nucleotides outside the gene matches: 6. Germline V gives CDR1 MNHNS, CDR2 SASEGT.

The chain couples TRBV5-1 to TRBJ2-6; D is undetermined. This CDR3 spans 15 amino acids. Germline lookup yields CDR1 SGHRS and CDR2 YFSETQ. V shed 2 bases and J shed 0 bases, with 6 bases lying between them. The CDR3 here is CASSLETSGANVLTF. The CDR3 DNA sequence: TGCGCCAGCAGCTTAGAAACCTCTGGGGCCAACGTCCTGACTTTC.

The rearrangement joins TRBV11-2 to TRBJ2-1; 8 nucleotides match TRBD2. This CDR3 region has 15 residues. The V segment lost 3 bases and the J segment 7 bases; nucleotides outside the gene matches: 8. CDR1 and CDR2 from the germline V gene are SGHAT and FQNNGV. CDR3 DNA sequence: TGTGCCAGCAGCTTTCGAGCGGGAGCGAGTAATGAGCAGTTCTTC. It is translated as CASSFRAGASNEQFF.

The rearrangement links TRBV25-1 to TRBJ2-1; D not certain. The germline V gene has CDR1 MGHDK and CDR2 SYGVNS. The V end lost 0 bases, the J end lost 5 bases, and 8 bases lay between the germline ends. This CDR3 is built from 14 residues. CDR3 sequence: CASSEYLFNNEQFF. The CDR3 nucleotides are TGTGCCAGCAGTGAATATCTTTTTAACAATGAGCAGTTCTTC. The entire variable domain, with the rest obtained from reference TRBV25-1 and TRBJ2-1, is as follows: EADIYQTPRYLVIGTGKKITLECSQTMGHDKMYWYQQDPGMELHLIHYSYGVNSTEKGDLSSESTVSRIRTEHFPLTLESARPSHTSQYLCASSEYLFNNEQFFGPGTRLTVL.

The rearrangement uses TRBV7-2 and TRBJ2-5; D might be TRBD1 or TRBD2, each matching 5 bases. This CDR3 contains 11 residues. Trimming took 10 bases from V and 5 from J, leaving 11 bases between them. Germline loops: CDR1 SGHTA, CDR2 FQGNSA. The CDR3 loop reads CATSKGETQYF. For the CDR3, the DNA is TGTGCCACTAGCAAGGGGGAGACCCAGTACTTC.

The chain links TRBV19 to TRBJ1-2, with D possibly matching TRBD1 (5 bases). V shed 5 bases and J shed 3 bases, with 10 bases lying between them. Germline lookup yields CDR1 LNHDA and CDR2 SQIVND (reference sequence). This CDR3 spans 13 amino acids. CDR3 in DNA: TGTGCCAGTAGTTTGGGGCCTTACTATGGCTACACCTTC. Translating gives CASSLGPYYGYTF.

The chain uses TRBV11-3 and TRBJ2-1; TRBD2 aligns across 9 bases. The CDR3 is 13 amino acids. Losses at the gene ends were 5 bases for V and 15 bases for J; bases not matched to a gene: 11. CDR1 and CDR2 (germline): SGHNT, YENEEA. This chain's CDR3 is CASSSYSGSRMFF. In DNA form, the CDR3 reads TGTGCCAGCAGCAGTTATAGCGGGAGTAGGATGTTCTTC.

The chain combines TRBV30 with TRBJ1-1, with TRBD1 matching 9 bases. Germline V gene data show CDR1 as GTSNPN and CDR2 as SVGIG (reference sequence). With 5 bases clipped from V and 1 base from J, the junction kept 20 bases outside the gene matches. CDR3 length: 19 residues. In DNA form, the CDR3 reads TGTGCCTGGCTTTTCCGGCACCGGGGACAGGGCTTGAAGAACACTGAAGCTTTCTTT. Residues: CAWLFRHRGQGLKNTEAFF.

The genes are TRBV28 and TRBJ2-5; D may match TRBD1 or TRBD2 (5 bases each). Trimming cost V 7 bases and J 5 bases, with 23 bases left between them. The CDR3 contains 16 residues. The germline V gene has CDR1 MDHEN and CDR2 SYDVKM. CDR3 region: CASTGGDLGPMETQYF. CDR3 sequence (DNA): TGTGCCAGCACCGGTGGGGACCTCGGACCCATGGAGACCCAGTACTTC.

J is TRBJ1-5 and V is TRBV11-2; D is perhaps TRBD1 (6 bases). Deletions cut 7 bases from V and 4 bases from J, with 17 bases between. The CDR3 runs to 15 residues. Germline-derived CDR1 and CDR2 are SGHAT and FQNNGV. The CDR3 DNA follows: TGTGCCAGCACCCAAACCGGGACAAAAAATCAGCCCCAGCATTTT. Translation gives CASTQTGTKNQPQHF. Filled out from reference TRBV11-2 and TRBJ1-5, the complete variable domain reads EAGVAQSPRYKIIEKRQSVAFWCNPISGHATLYWYQQILGQGPKLLIQFQNNGVVDDSQLPKDRFSAERLKGVDSTLKIQPAKLEDSAVYLCASTQTGTKNQPQHFGDGTRLSIL.

CDR3 DNA sequence: TGTGCCAGTAGTATGTATGATCGGTATACTGAAGCTTTCTTT. It is translated as CASSMYDRYTEAFF. This rearrangement joins TRBV19 to TRBJ1-1; D is unresolved. Looked up from germline, CDR1 is LNHDA and CDR2 is SQIVND (reference sequence). Deletions cut 3 bases from V and 5 bases from J, with 13 bases between. CDR3 size: 14 residues.

This clone was found a few times. V usage is TRBV7-9 and J usage is TRBJ2-7; D might be TRBD1 or TRBD2, each matching 6 bases. The length of the CDR3 is 13 residues. With 1 base removed from V and 5 bases from J, the gap between germline ends came to 9 bases. Germline V gene lookup returns CDR1 SEHNR and CDR2 FQNEAQ (reference sequence). CDR3 coding DNA: TGTGCCAGCAGCTTAGGGAGGGGGAACGAGCAGTACTTC. Protein: CASSLGRGNEQYF.

V gene TRBV10-3 combines with J gene TRBJ1-6; no reliable D call. The CDR3 runs to 13 residues. V dropped 2 bases and J dropped 10 bases, with 9 bases sitting between them. The germline V gene encodes CDR1 ENHRY and CDR2 SYGVKD. This CDR3 is CAISEADQSPLHF. DNA of the CDR3: TGTGCCATCAGTGAGGCGGACCAATCACCCCTCCACTTT.

On this clone itself: Within the sample, other DNA sequences also encode this same CDR3. The chain's CDR3 is CASSQQGRGQPQHF. The CDR3 nucleotides are TGCGCCAGCAGCCAGCAGGGGAGAGGGCAGCCCCAGCATTTT. The chain employs TRBV4-3 and TRBJ1-5; TRBD1 might be the D (6 bases). V lost 3 bases and J lost 7, with 13 bases in between. The CDR3 is 14 residues long. Looked up from germline, CDR1 is LGHNA and CDR2 is YSLEER.

CDR3 sequence reads: CAIITQRENEQFF. The CDR3 DNA reads TGTGCCATCATAACTCAACGGGAAAATGAGCAGTTCTTC. The rearrangement joins TRBV2 to TRBJ2-1, with a possible D match to TRBD2 (5 bases). Germline V gives CDR1 SNHLY, CDR2 FYNNEI. The CDR3 runs to 13 residues. Trimming left V 10 bases short and J 7 bases short, with 17 bases between.

This sequence joins TRBV7-9 and TRBJ1-1; 7 bases are a match to TRBD1. The trim removed 4 bases at V and 4 bases at J, leaving 9 bases unmatched. CDR3 length: 15 residues. CDR1 and CDR2 from the germline V gene are SEHNR and FQNEAQ (reference sequence). CDR3 nucleotide sequence: TGTGCCAGCAGCTCAGGGGGGGCAGAGGGCACTGAAGCTTTCTTT. Translating gives CASSSGGAEGTEAFF.

The chain has TRBV10-1 and TRBJ2-7, with a possible D match to TRBD2 (5 bases). Trimming pared 0 bases from V and 0 bases from J, leaving 6 bases between. The germline CDR1 and CDR2 sequences are WNHNN and SYGVQD (reference sequence). CDR3 length: 14 amino acids. The CDR3 DNA reads as TGCGCCAGCAGTGAGTCCGGGAACTCCTACGAGCAGTACTTC. Protein product: CASSESGNSYEQYF.

V gene TRBV6-9 combines with J gene TRBJ2-7; 7 bases are a match to TRBD1. CDR1 is MNHGY and CDR2 is SVAAGI in the germline V gene. Trimming cost V 2 bases and J 4 bases; bases outside gene matches: 2. The CDR3 covers 13 residues. This chain's CDR3 is CASSYGTDYEQYF. The CDR3 nucleotides read TGTGCCAGCAGTTATGGGACAGATTACGAGCAGTACTTC.

The rearrangement links TRBV9 to TRBJ2-7; D remains unclear. V dropped 1 base and J dropped 6 bases, with 11 bases sitting between them. The CDR3 has 13 amino acids. In germline, CDR1 is SGDLS, CDR2 YYNGEE. The CDR3 here is CASSVTPWLEQYF. CDR3 DNA sequence: TGTGCCAGCAGCGTAACGCCATGGCTCGAGCAGTACTTC.

CDR3 residues: CASTQPREAGGPSSYNEQFF. CDR3 bases: TGTGCCAGCACCCAGCCCCGGGAGGCAGGCGGGCCGAGCTCCTACAATGAGCAGTTCTTC. This chain joins TRBV2 and TRBJ2-1, with 7 bases identical to TRBD2. CDR3 size: 20 residues. J lost 0 bases, V lost 7 bases, and 21 bases had no gene match. The germline V gene encodes CDR1 SNHLY and CDR2 FYNNEI.

This rearrangement joins TRBV19 to TRBJ2-6; 8 positions agree with TRBD1. V gave up 3 bases and J gave up 0 bases; unmatched junction bases: 4. There are 17 residues in the CDR3. Germline values: CDR1 LNHDA, CDR2 SQIVND (reference sequence). The CDR3 nucleotides are TGTGCCAGTAGTATCGGGACAGGCAGCTCTGGGGCCAACGTCCTGACTTTC. It encodes CASSIGTGSSGANVLTF. Based on the CDR3 plus reference TRBV19 and TRBJ2-6, the full variable domain is DGGITQSPKYLFRKEGQNVTLSCEQNLNHDAMYWYRQDPGQGLRLIYYSQIVNDFQKGDIAEGYSVSREKKESFPLTVTSAQKNPTAFYLCASSIGTGSSGANVLTFGAGSRLTVL.

V and J are TRBV28 and TRBJ2-7, with D unclear. The CDR3 length is 17 residues. V was pared by 4 bases and J by 2 bases, with 21 bases between. Germline-derived CDR1 and CDR2 are MDHEN and SYDVKM. In nucleotides, the CDR3 is TGTGCCAGCAGTTCGAGATCTTACTCCCTCATTACCTACGAGCAGTACTTC. The encoded protein is CASSSRSYSLITYEQYF. The complete variable domain, with remaining parts taken from reference TRBV28 and TRBJ2-7, reads DVKVTQSSRYLVKRTGEKVFLECVQDMDHENMFWYRQDPGLGLRLIYFSYDVKMKEKGDIPEGYSVSREKKERFSLILESASTNQTSMYLCASSSRSYSLITYEQYFGPGTRLTVT.

This clone was detected a few times. The rearrangement links TRBV7-6 to TRBJ1-4, with 7 bases matching TRBD1. CDR1 SGHVS and CDR2 FNYEAQ come from the germline V gene. V shed 1 base, J shed 1 base, and the junction held 9 bases outside the gene matches. This CDR3 is built from 18 residues. For the CDR3, the DNA is TGTGCCAGCAGCTTAGGTAACGACAGGGCTGGAACTAATGAAAAACTGTTTTTT. As protein: CASSLGNDRAGTNEKLFF.